A selection of T cell receptor beta chains follows, all from one sample in a study of a mutant IDH1 vaccine in newly diagnosed glioma. The repertoire was sequenced with immunoSEQ multiplex PCR; TCRdb's copy has only in-frame clones and lacks some. Counted here are approximately 28,000 clones, 80% occurring once; the ten biggest clones make up 7.5% to 9.5%. For these TCRs, the target antigens are not known. Source: PBMCs, taken from a glioma patient whose treatment included an IDH1 peptide vaccine. The receptors here all came from a woman younger than 30 with glioma. Both conserved end residues are trimmed from each CDR3.

V gene,J gene,CDR3 protein
TRBV4-2,TRBJ1-1,ASSHYVDSMNTEAF
TRBV5-6,TRBJ1-1,ASSLWGMNTEAF
TRBV7-2,TRBJ2-7,ASSVDRGGEQY
TRBV6-5,TRBJ2-7,ASSISGGIYEQY
TRBV15,TRBJ1-4,ATSTPLVEKLF
TRBV11-2,TRBJ1-2,ASSSAGRGTSFGYT
TRBV4-1,TRBJ2-5,ASSQVGTGKGETQY
TRBV19,TRBJ1-1,ASSIGDRAEAF
TRBV6-6,TRBJ1-4,ASSYDEKLF
TRBV15,TRBJ2-7,ATSRGGEGREQY
TRBV29-1,TRBJ2-5,SVERSGARTQY
TRBV9,TRBJ1-1,ASSVGTGTEAF
TRBV4-3,TRBJ1-1,ASSQEASWNTEAF
TRBV6-6,TRBJ2-1,ASRGQELENEQF
TRBV7-9,TRBJ2-4,ASSPARDPKGDIQY
TRBV5-4,TRBJ2-2,ASSLGTGADTGELF
TRBV6-5,TRBJ2-4,ASRGTVRTIQY
TRBV19,TRBJ2-3,ATGTGGGLTDTQY
TRBV5-1,TRBJ2-7,ASSLQGVSSYEQY
TRBV11-2,TRBJ1-3,ASSLAGQGISGNTIY
TRBV6-5,TRBJ2-7,ASSYSRPGTYEQY
TRBV4-3,TRBJ2-1,ASSQGTSYNEQF
TRBV7-9,TRBJ2-7,ASSPVYLEQY
TRBV7-9,TRBJ1-6,ASGPGNNSPLH
TRBV29-1,TRBJ2-1,SVESLLAGGPLELF
TRBV5-1,TRBJ1-5,ASSLYQGGGQPQH
TRBV5-6,TRBJ1-2,ASSLGQGSDGYT
TRBV5-6,TRBJ2-7,ASSLPGYYEQY
TRBV6-1,TRBJ2-7,ASNWAATYEQY
TRBV7-6,TRBJ2-5,ASSFGAGQETQY
TRBV27,TRBJ2-7,ASSREGLGSYEQY
TRBV25-1,TRBJ2-7,ASSARDSPWYEQY